This paragraph covers one T cell receptor beta chain sequence. The sample originates from a study of T cells in localized non-small cell lung cancer. Using immunoSEQ multiplex PCR, the repertoire was profiled, and TCRdb retains in-frame clones only, with some absent. The table includes roughly 64,000 clones, about four fifths detected once. V trimming: 1 base; J trimming: 4 bases; junction bases outside the gene matches: 12. This CDR3 region has 18 residues. The germline V gene encodes CDR1 LGHNA and CDR2 YNFKEQ. This chain joins TRBV4-2 and TRBJ1-2, with TRBD1 matching 10 bases. This receptor was identified in a man aged 35-75 years with stage II lung adenocarcinoma. Here the sequenced sample was PBMCs, taken before any cancer treatment. Here the CDR3 reads CASSQAISGTGAFYGYTF. CDR3 bases: TGTGCCAGCAGCCAAGCAATCTCCGGGACAGGGGCCTTCTATGGCTACACCTTC.